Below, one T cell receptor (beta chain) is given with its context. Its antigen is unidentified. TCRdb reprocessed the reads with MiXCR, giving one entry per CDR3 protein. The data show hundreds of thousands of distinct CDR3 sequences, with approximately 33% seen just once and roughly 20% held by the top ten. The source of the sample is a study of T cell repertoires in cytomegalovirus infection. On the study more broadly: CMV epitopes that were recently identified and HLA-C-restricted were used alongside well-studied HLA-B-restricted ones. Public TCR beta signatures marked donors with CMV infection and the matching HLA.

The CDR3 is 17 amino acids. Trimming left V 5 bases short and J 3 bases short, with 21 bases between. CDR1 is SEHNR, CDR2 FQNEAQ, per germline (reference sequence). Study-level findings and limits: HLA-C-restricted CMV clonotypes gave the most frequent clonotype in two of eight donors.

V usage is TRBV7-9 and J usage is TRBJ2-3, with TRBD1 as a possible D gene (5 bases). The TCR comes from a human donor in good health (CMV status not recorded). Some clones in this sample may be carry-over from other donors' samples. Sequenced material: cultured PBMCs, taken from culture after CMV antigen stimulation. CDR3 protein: CASSPPRGASRTDTQYF. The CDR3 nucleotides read TGTGCCAGCAGCCCCCCCCGTGGGGCATCGAGGACAGATACGCAGTATTTT.